The T cell receptor beta chain under discussion was sequenced for a study of blood T cell repertoires in COVID-19 (dated by TCRdb to about 2020). Context from the whole study: Samples covering the acute and convalescent phases of COVID-19 were provided by collaborators in the United States, Italy and Spain. HLA class I and class II types, where available, came from metadata supplied by the sample provider rather than from assay-based typing. The prospective study material was composed of cDNA or gDNA derived from T cells, B-cell-depleted T cells, or PBMCs. The repertoires were released in a freely available public database intended as a resource for research on the immune response to SARS-CoV-2. Deeply sampled blood TCRbeta repertoires from subjects exposed to, actively infected with, or recovered from COVID-19 were included in the dataset. The samples were drawn from two sources: the first 160 participants of the ongoing ImmuneRACE study, and 1,254 subjects contributed by 6 global collaborators. The sample metadata nearly always contained a de-identified subject ID, COVID-19 status, age in years and sex.

From its cysteine to its phenylalanine, the CDR3 spans 16 amino acids. Left in the record is the CDR3 DNA by itself, 48 bases read in frame from the first base. Compared with germline, V lacks 4 bases and J lacks 2 bases; bases without a gene match: 7. CDR1 and CDR2 are drawn from the germline V gene (reference sequence): LGHDT, YNNKEL. What the work shows at the level of the full study, not this receptor alone: The amount of clinical and demographic metadata varied by source and participant and was provided uncurated.

Concerning this clone itself: Its antigen is currently not known. Base qualities are not at hand, and no much larger clone is one base apart.

TCRbeta CDR3 regions were amplified from genomic DNA by means of the immunoSEQ Assay, a bias-controlled multiplex PCR. Regarding the original processing steps: Nucleated cell counts per sample were estimated from amplification of reference gene primers within the assay. To quantify the absolute abundance of each unique TCRbeta CDR3 rearrangement, sequence reads were collapsed and filtered. For each sample, productive Simpson clonality was calculated as the square root of Simpson's diversity index across productive rearrangements. TCRdb obtained this table from immuneACCESS and retained in-frame rearrangements with V and J assigned. These tables miss some clones; where compared with another copy, unresolved V genes account for less than half of the shortfall, and the remainder is unexplained. V and J calls plus clone size are reproduced from that table; the DNA served to infer D and trimming. Here the sample has 150,000 to 200,000 clones; 65% to 80% occur a single time. The ten largest clones represent roughly a sixth of the sample.

Enrolling through a virtual design, the prospective study's participants ranged in age from roughly 18 to 89 years and lived across roughly 23 United States geographic areas. Cohort assignment in the prospective study relied on participant-reported clinical history from a screening survey and a study questionnaire. Each participant in the prospective study had whole blood, serum and a nasopharyngeal or oropharyngeal swab collected by mobile phlebotomists. Over a roughly two-month period, participants in the prospective study had the option of providing additional blood draws and questionnaires. Blood samples from the prospective study were shipped frozen or at room temperature prior to DNA extraction.

The rearrangement combines TRBV3-1 (or the pseudogene TRBV3-2) with TRBJ2-2; TRBD1 agrees with 7 junctional bases. Sequencing used PBMCs or T cells enriched from blood (not recorded which). This TCR was recovered from a woman in her forties or fifties with acute COVID-19. At the DNA level, the sequence is TGTGCCAGCAGCCGCTGGGACAGCCTAAACACCGGGGAGCTGTTTTTT. This encodes CASSRWDSLNTGELFF.